Listed here is a single T cell receptor beta chain. This record belongs to a study of blood T cell repertoires in COVID-19. The CDR3 extends over 15 amino acids. The V end lost 5 bases, the J end lost 2 bases, and 13 bases lay between the germline ends. Looked up from germline, CDR1 is SEHNR and CDR2 is FQNEAQ (reference sequence). Generated by immunoSEQ multiplex PCR, the TCRdb table keeps only in-frame clones and is missing some. The sample has 93,000 or so clones; over 70% are singletons. This sequence originates from a human donor in a cohort sampled during active or convalescent COVID-19. The specimen sequenced was peripheral blood. The chain uses TRBV7-9 and TRBJ2-1; a possible D gene is TRBD2 (6 bases). CDR3 protein: CASSQRERPYNEQFF. CDR3 nucleotides: TGTGCCAGCAGCCAACGGGAGAGACCCTACAATGAGCAGTTCTTC.